This T cell receptor (beta chain) was captured by sequencing in a study of cytotoxic CD8 clonotypes in ibrutinib-treated CLL. Study overall: In all, about 11 patients were relapsed/refractory, some 14 were treatment-naive and about 18 were IGHV unmutated. Findings and limits, study-wide: Treatment saw public clonotypes, which were uncommon, either contract or stay stable.

Concerning this clone: Its specificity is unknown.

Profiled with immunoSEQ multiplex PCR; TCRdb holds only in-frame clones, not every one. The sample consists of 40,000 to 60,000 clones, approximately 53% of them appearing once. V was shortened by 5 bases and J by 7 bases, with 12 bases between the two germline ends. The germline CDR1 and CDR2 sequences are SGHAT and FQNNGV. The CDR3 has 13 residues. The receptor was isolated from a human donor with chronic lymphocytic leukemia. The chain has TRBV11-2 and TRBJ2-1; the D is unclear. The source material was PBMCs, sampled after 12 months of ibrutinib treatment. CDR3 nucleotides: TGTGCCAGCAGCAAACTCCTGGGGAATGAGCAGTTCTTC. Protein: CASSKLLGNEQFF.